This TCR beta chain emerged from a study of blood T cell repertoires in COVID-19. This CDR3 spans 11 amino acids. The V end lost 3 bases, the J end lost 6 bases, and 5 bases lay between the germline ends. Germline V gene sequence: CDR1 MRHNA, CDR2 SNTAGT. Original processing notes: Reference gene primer amplification yielded estimated nucleated cell counts. The method was immunoSEQ multiplex PCR; TCRdb's version includes in-frame clones alone and lacks a portion of them. The V and J calls and clone size are taken from that table; D and trimming were inferred from the DNA. The sample holds about 180,000 clones; 86% are singletons and the top ten take about 8.6%. This study enrolled people aged 18 to 89 from under 25 US geographic areas. This clone was detected once.

The receptor comes from a woman in her 30s who had recovered from COVID-19. The chain carries TRBV6-4 and TRBJ1-2; D uncertain. The sequenced material came from PBMCs or T cells enriched from blood (not recorded which). DNA of the CDR3: TGTGCCAGCAGTGATTCCAATGGCTACACCTTC. Encoded protein: CASSDSNGYTF.